The T cell receptor (beta chain) described here comes from a study of control samples from healthy donors and cancer patients (TCRdb year 2020). V is cut by 2 bases and J by 0 bases, and the space between the germline ends is 11 bases. The germline V gene gives CDR1 as KGHSH and CDR2 as LQKENI. From the cysteine through the phenylalanine, the CDR3 covers 17 amino acids. Only the CDR3 DNA is retained, 51 bases long and in frame from the first base. The library was made by the immunoSEQ multiplex PCR assay. Here the immuneACCESS table is served through TCRdb, limited to in-frame sequences with V and J called. Missing clones are a known gap in these copies; in checked studies unresolved V genes cover under half, and the rest lacks a known reason. The sample table shows 150,000 to 200,000 clones, and approximately 94% are seen once. In total, the top ten clones hold 1.2% to 1.5% of the sample. With regard to this clone: This receptor's antigen is unknown. Per-base qualities were not stored, and no clone one base away is much larger.

This receptor was taken from a woman between 18 and 30 years old in good health. The sequenced material came from blood. In this chain, TRBV18 is recombined with TRBJ2-6, and possibly TRBD2, on 6 matching bases. This receptor has the CDR3 CASSPSQGGSGANVLTF. The sequenced DNA is TGTGCCAGCTCACCATCCCAGGGAGGCTCTGGGGCCAACGTCCTGACTTTC.